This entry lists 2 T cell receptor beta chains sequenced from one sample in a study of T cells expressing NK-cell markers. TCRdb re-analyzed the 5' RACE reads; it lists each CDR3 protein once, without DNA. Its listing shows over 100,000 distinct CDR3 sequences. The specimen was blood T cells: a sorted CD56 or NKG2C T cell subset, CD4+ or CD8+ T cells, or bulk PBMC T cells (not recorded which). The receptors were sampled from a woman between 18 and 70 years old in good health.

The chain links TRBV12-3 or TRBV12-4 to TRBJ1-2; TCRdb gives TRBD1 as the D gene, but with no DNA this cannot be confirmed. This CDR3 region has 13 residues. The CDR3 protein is CASNPGHNYGYTF.

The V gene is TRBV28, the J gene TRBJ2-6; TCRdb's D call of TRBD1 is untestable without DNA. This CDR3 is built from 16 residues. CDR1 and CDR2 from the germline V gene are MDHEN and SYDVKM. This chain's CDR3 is CASREDRGNGANVLTF. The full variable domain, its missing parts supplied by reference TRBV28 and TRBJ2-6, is DVKVTQSSRYLVKRTGEKVFLECVQDMDHENMFWYRQDPGLGLRLIYFSYDVKMKEKGDIPEGYSVSREKKERFSLILESASTNQTSMYLCASREDRGNGANVLTFGAGSRLTVL.